This entry lists 13 T cell receptor beta chains sequenced from one sample in a study of OX40 agonist ivuxolimab in advanced cancers. Profiling relied on immunoSEQ multiplex PCR, and the TCRdb table lists in-frame clones only, not all of them. The repertoire holds about 64,000 clones, with approximately 80% as singletons. This specimen consisted of CD4+ or CD8+ T cells sorted from blood, obtained in a trial of the OX40 agonist ivuxolimab. The receptors were sampled from an adult with an advanced solid tumor such as melanoma, head and neck, liver or kidney cancer.

This clone was counted once. The rearrangement links TRBV21-1 to TRBJ1-2; TRBD1 reflects the table's D call only, with no check against the DNA. TRBV21-1 is a pseudogene segment. CDR3 size: 16 residues. CDR3 in DNA: TGTGCCAGCAGCGCCCCCGGGACAGGGGGTTATGATGGCTACACCTTC. Translated: CASSAPGTGGYDGYTF.

V and J are TRBV18 and TRBJ1-6; 10 nucleotides line up with TRBD1. This CDR3 contains 14 residues. With V trimmed by 4 bases and J by 7 bases, 1 base remained unmatched. In germline, CDR1 is KGHSH, CDR2 LQKENI. CDR3 residues: CASSRDRGNSPLHF. Written as DNA, the CDR3 is TGTGCCAGCTCACGGGACAGGGGAAATTCACCCCTCCACTTT.

V gene TRBV9 combines with J gene TRBJ1-2; TRBD1 aligns across 9 bases. The CDR3 length is 15 residues. Per germline, CDR1 SGDLS and CDR2 YYNGEE. Germline trimming cut 0 bases from V and 7 bases from J; bases unmatched to any gene: 7. The CDR3 bases are TGTGCCAGCAGCGTAGTTAGCACAGGGGGCTCTGGCTACACCTTC. Its translation is CASSVVSTGGSGYTF.

The genes are TRBV19 and TRBJ2-1; TRBD2 matches 12 bases. Germline V gives CDR1 LNHDA, CDR2 SQIVND (reference sequence). The CDR3 has 17 residues. Trimming cost V 4 bases and J 7 bases; bases outside gene matches: 11. Written as DNA, the CDR3 is TGTGCCAGTAGTAGGGGCCCTAGCGGGGGGGCCATAAATGAGCAGTTCTTC. The encoded protein is CASSRGPSGGAINEQFF.

V and J are TRBV6-5 and TRBJ2-1, with 7 bases identical to TRBD1. Germline CDR1 is MNHEY and CDR2 is SVGAGI. Trimming at V came to 6 bases and at J to 9 bases, leaving 8 bases not matched to a gene. The length of the CDR3 is 13 residues. CDR3 residues: CASRETGVREQFF. CDR3 nucleotides: TGTGCCAGCAGGGAAACAGGGGTCCGTGAGCAGTTCTTC.

This clone was observed once. The chain uses TRBV7-9 and TRBJ2-7; D tentatively reads TRBD1 or TRBD2 (5 bases each). CDR1 SEHNR and CDR2 FQNEAQ come from the germline V gene (reference sequence). V was shortened by 5 bases and J by 3 bases, with 23 bases between the two germline ends. The CDR3 runs to 17 residues. The CDR3 here is CASSPARDRYNHYEQYF. DNA of the CDR3: TGTGCCAGCAGCCCCGCTCGGGACCGATACAACCACTACGAGCAGTACTTC.

The gene calls are TRBV29-1 and TRBJ1-2; D not resolved. V was trimmed by 7 bases and J by 1 base, leaving 16 bases between them. The CDR3 extends over 14 amino acids. The germline V gene encodes CDR1 SQVTM and CDR2 ANQGSEA. CDR3 sequence (DNA): TGCAGCGCCGCTCCGGACGGCCGTAACTATGGCTACACCTTC. It specifies CSAAPDGRNYGYTF. Full variable domain (remainder filled in from reference TRBV29-1 and TRBJ1-2): SAVISQKPSRDICQRGTSLTIQCQVDSQVTMMFWYRQQPGQSLTLIATANQGSEATYESGFVIDKFPISRPNLTFSTLTVSNMSPEDSSIYLCSAAPDGRNYGYTFGSGTRLTVV.

This sequence joins TRBV7-3 and TRBJ1-1; D not resolved. V lost 3 bases and J lost 6, with 11 bases in between. CDR1 is SGHTA and CDR2 is FQGTGA in the germline V gene. The CDR3 contains 13 residues. DNA for the CDR3: TGTGCCAGCAGCTTTTCATCTACGTCTGAAGCTTTCTTT. This gives the protein CASSFSSTSEAFF.

This chain links TRBV19 with TRBJ2-7; 8 positions match TRBD1. Germline V gene sequence: CDR1 LNHDA, CDR2 SQIVND (reference sequence). Trimming cost V 5 bases and J 6 bases; bases outside gene matches: 6. The length of the CDR3 is 13 residues. CDR3: CASSRQGLGEQYF. As DNA, the CDR3 is TGTGCCAGTAGTCGACAGGGGTTGGGCGAGCAGTACTTC.

This clone was counted once. This chain connects TRBV5-6 to TRBJ2-5; D is unclear. The CDR3 has 12 amino acids. Germline assignment: CDR1 SGHDT and CDR2 YYEEEE. Trimming shortened V by 4 bases and J by 4 bases, and 8 bases separated the two germline ends. The chain's CDR3 is CASSLDLETQYF. Written as DNA, the CDR3 is TGTGCCAGCAGCCTGGACCTAGAGACCCAGTACTTC.

V is TRBV2 and J is TRBJ1-2; no clear D gene. This CDR3 region has 13 residues. CDR1 SNHLY and CDR2 FYNNEI come from the germline V gene. V was trimmed by 5 bases and J by 6 bases, leaving 13 bases between them. The CDR3, as DNA: TGTGCCAGCAGTTCGCAAAGGGTGGATGGCTACACCTTC. Protein: CASSSQRVDGYTF.

V and J are TRBV4-2 and TRBJ2-5; 8 positions match TRBD1. The DNA end lines up better with TRBJ2-7; the J call may be wrong. The CDR3 contains 14 residues. Germline CDR1 is LGHNA and CDR2 is YNFKEQ. In DNA, the CDR3 is TGTGCCAGCAGCACCCGGACAGGGAGTTACGAGCAGTACTTC. Its protein is CASSTRTGSYEQYF.

This clone was counted once. The rearrangement uses TRBV10-3 and TRBJ2-7; D is unclear. Germline loops: CDR1 ENHRY, CDR2 SYGVKD. Trimming stripped 2 bases from V and 2 bases from J, with 4 bases between. This CDR3 has 12 amino acids. CDR3 sequence reads: CAISEPAYEQYF. CDR3 nucleotides: TGTGCCATCAGTGAGCCTGCCTACGAGCAGTACTTC.